These 8 T cell receptor beta chains originate from one sample sequenced in a study of blood T cell repertoires in COVID-19. Repertoires were generated with immunoSEQ multiplex PCR, while TCRdb's copy carries only in-frame clones and drops some. This sample has 150,000 or so clones, with 70% to 90% found just once. Sequencing was done on a sample of peripheral blood. The receptor source for this set is a woman aged 40-49 years with active or convalescent COVID-19.

The gene calls are TRBV21-1 and TRBJ1-2; the table's D call of TRBD1 was not tested on the DNA. TRBV21-1 is labeled a pseudogene. CDR3 length: 15 amino acids. CDR3 sequence: CASSKGGGQGEGNTF. Here the CDR3 DNA reads TGTGCCAGCAGCAAAGGAGGGGGACAGGGAGAGGGCAACACCTTC.

This rearrangement joins TRBV24-1 to TRBJ2-7; no firm D call. The CDR3 extends over 13 amino acids. V gave up 6 bases and J gave up 3 bases, with 11 bases separating them. Germline-derived CDR1 and CDR2 are KGHDR and SFDVKD. The CDR3 reads CATSIGPGYEQYF. The CDR3 bases are TGTGCCACCAGTATTGGCCCGGGCTACGAGCAGTACTTC.

The chain is built from TRBV6-1 and TRBJ1-2, with D unclear. V shed 0 bases and J shed 8 bases, with 13 bases lying between them. This CDR3 has 14 amino acids. Germline CDR1 MNHNS, CDR2 SASEGT. The CDR3 region is CASSEARAAVGYTF. CDR3 nucleotide sequence: TGTGCCAGCAGTGAAGCGAGGGCAGCGGTGGGCTACACCTTC.

The chain employs TRBV4-3 and TRBJ2-3, with D maybe TRBD1 (5 bases). Per germline, CDR1 LGHNA and CDR2 YSLEER. The V end was cut by 1 base, the J end by 11 bases, with 13 bases between. CDR3 length: 13 residues. This CDR3 is CASSQGGHKGQYF. The CDR3 region has the DNA TGCGCCAGCAGCCAAGGGGGCCATAAGGGGCAGTATTTT.

The chain is built from TRBV30 and TRBJ1-2, with 7 nucleotides matching TRBD1. Germline V lookup: CDR1 GTSNPN, CDR2 SVGIG (reference sequence). CDR3 length: 13 amino acids. V was clipped by 5 bases and J by 3 bases; unmatched bases: 6. The CDR3 coding sequence is TGTGCCTGGGACAGGGAGCCTCACTATGGCTACACCTTC. As protein: CAWDREPHYGYTF.

This sequence joins TRBV28 and TRBJ1-2; 7 bases align to TRBD1. Germline CDR1 and CDR2: MDHEN and SYDVKM. The ends lost 2 bases at V and 4 bases at J; junction bases unmatched: 7. This CDR3 contains 15 residues. The chain's CDR3 is CASSLEGGVIYGYTF. Here the CDR3 DNA reads TGTGCCAGCAGTTTAGAAGGGGGCGTGATCTATGGCTACACCTTC.

This chain uses TRBV24-1 with TRBJ1-1; 9 nucleotides line up with TRBD1. The germline V gene has CDR1 KGHDR and CDR2 SFDVKD. V was pared by 9 bases and J by 1 base, with 5 bases of the junction left unmatched. This CDR3 region has 14 residues. This CDR3 is CATRGTGRNTEAFF. In DNA, the CDR3 is TGTGCCACCCGGGGGACAGGGCGGAACACTGAAGCTTTCTTT.

This clone was seen once. J is TRBJ2-3 and V is TRBV9; TRBD2 might be the D (5 bases). Germline loops: CDR1 SGDLS, CDR2 YYNGEE. This CDR3 is built from 16 residues. Trimming removed 0 bases from V and 3 bases from J, with 14 bases in between. CDR3 DNA sequence: TGTGCCAGCAGCGTAGCGGGTCGGGGTGATACAGATACGCAGTATTTT. It codes for CASSVAGRGDTDTQYF.